This T cell receptor (beta chain) was found in a study of blood T cell repertoires in COVID-19. About the research overall: Acute-phase and convalescent COVID-19 samples originated in the United States, Italy and Spain. The cDNA or gDNA used as material had been derived from T cells, B-cell-depleted T cells, or PBMCs.

The study recruited people aged 18 to 89 years across 24 US areas. About this clone: The junction shows a germline mismatch at one end, possibly a read error.

This CDR3 is built from 18 residues. Germline V gene sequence: CDR1 SGHVS, CDR2 FNYEAQ. Study processing details: Cell counts per sample came from amplifying reference gene primers. Using immunoSEQ multiplex PCR, the repertoire was profiled, and TCRdb retains in-frame clones only, with some absent. That table gives V, J and clone size, and the DNA gave D and trimming. This table has roughly 68,000 clones, approximately 81% appearing once. The source is a woman aged 35 to 49 with acute COVID-19. The chain uses TRBV7-6 and TRBJ1-5; D might be TRBD1 (6 bases). Material for sequencing was PBMCs or T cells enriched from blood (not recorded which). The CDR3 reads CASSLDPGTQYSNQPQHF. The CDR3 DNA follows: TGTGCCAGCAGTTTAGACCCCGGGACACAATATAGCAATCAGCCCCAGCATTTT.